This is a list of T cell receptor beta chains from one sample in a study of T cell changes during pregnancy in multiple sclerosis. Clones were read by immunoSEQ multiplex PCR, and TCRdb kept only the in-frame ones, dropping some. The sample includes over 75,000 clones, 85% to 95% of them seen just once. The specimen comprised peripheral blood, sampled in the first trimester of pregnancy. These receptors were obtained from a female donor with multiple sclerosis, enrolled in a pregnancy study. CDR3s include the opening cysteine and the closing phenylalanine or tryptophan. A D gene is named only where the DNA matches it firmly.

v_gene,j_gene,d_gene,CDR3nt,CDR3aa
TRBV5-4,TRBJ1-2,TRBD1,TGTGCCAGCAGCTTTTCTATCGGACAGGGAAACTATGGCTACACCTTC,CASSFSIGQGNYGYTF
TRBV27,TRBJ1-2,TRBD1,TGTGCCAGCACTCCAGGTACTTGGGACAGGGTACACTATGGCTACACCTTC,CASTPGTWDRVHYGYTF
TRBV7-9,TRBJ2-5,NA,TGTGCCAGCAGCTTAATTGTACAGGGTCAAGAGACCCAGTACTTC,CASSLIVQGQETQYF
TRBV4-1,TRBJ2-3,TRBD2,TGCGCCAGCAGCCAAGAGGCGGGAGGGCCTTTGACAGATACGCAGTATTTT,CASSQEAGGPLTDTQYF
TRBV27,TRBJ2-7,NA,TGTGCCAGCAGACGGGAAACTTTCGCAGAGCAGTACTTC,CASRRETFAEQYF
TRBV20-1,TRBJ2-3,NA,TGCAGCCCGGGCACAGATACGCAGTATTTT,CSPGTDTQYF
TRBV5-4,TRBJ2-7,NA,TGTGCCAGCAGCATAAGGGGTTCCAGCGACGAGCAGTACTTC,CASSIRGSSDEQYF
TRBV15,TRBJ1-1,NA,TGTGCCACCAGCAGAGAGAGGTGGAGGAACACTGAAGCTTTCTTT,CATSRERWRNTEAFF
TRBV11-2,TRBJ2-1,NA,TGTGCCAGCAGCACCTCCAGGGTGGCGAGTGAGCAGTTCTTC,CASSTSRVASEQFF
TRBV5-6,TRBJ1-2,NA,TGTGCCAGCAGCTTGCAGGGGCTGCATGGCTACACCTTC,CASSLQGLHGYTF
TRBV5-1,TRBJ2-7,TRBD2,TGCGCCAGCAGCCCCATACTAGCGGGAGGGGACGAGCAGTACTTC,CASSPILAGGDEQYF
TRBV30,TRBJ1-4,NA,TGTGCCTGGGGCGGCGGCGGGGGGGGTGGTGAAAAACTGTTTTTT,CAWGGGGGGGEKLFF
TRBV6-1,TRBJ1-1,TRBD1,TGTGCCAGCAGACCAGGGGGCCTGAACACTGAAGCTTTCTTT,CASRPGGLNTEAFF
TRBV28,TRBJ2-7,TRBD2,TGTGCCAGCACGCCGGGACTAGCGGGAGTTTACGAGCAGTACTTC,CASTPGLAGVYEQYF
TRBV7-3,TRBJ2-6,NA,TGTGCCAGCAGCCAAAACTCTGGGGCCAACGTCCTGACTTTC,CASSQNSGANVLTF
TRBV7-7,TRBJ1-2,TRBD1,TGTGCTAGCAGACAGGGTAACCGGGACAGGGACCATGGCTACACCTTC,CASRQGNRDRDHGYTF